This entry features one TCR beta chain sequence. Antigen unknown. Germline-derived CDR1 and CDR2 are LNHDA and SQIVND (reference sequence). Deletions cut 3 bases from V and 5 bases from J, with 10 bases between. The CDR3 consists of 13 residues. Documented treatment: oral pan-JAK inhibitor, 5-10 mg twice daily. The data derive from a study of CD8+ T cells in alopecia areata. At the level of the study: Tofacitinib administration to treated patients was oral, at 5 to 10 mg twice daily. Patients given treatment had severity scored by the percentage of scalp area affected. Study-level results: Elevated clonality characterized lesional scalp relative to normal scalp, particularly in alopecia totalis/universalis. Normal-skin resident alphabeta T cells also appear among scalp sample sequences.

Extraction and reverse transcription of RNA yielded cDNA as the sequencing template. Generated by immunoSEQ multiplex PCR, the TCRdb table keeps only in-frame clones and is missing some. This sample yields 120,000 to 150,000 clones, of which around four fifths are seen a single time; 25% belongs to the top ten. The receptor comes from a human donor with alopecia areata. The source material was CD8+ T cells sorted from blood, sampled at week 4, from a patient treated with tofacitinib. V and J are TRBV19 and TRBJ1-1; D remains ambiguous. In DNA form, the CDR3 reads TGTGCCAGTAGTATTTGGGCAGCAACTGAAGCTTTCTTT. It translates to CASSIWAATEAFF.